This T cell receptor (beta chain) emerged from a study of blood T cell repertoires in COVID-19. Whole-study context: The United States, Italy and Spain were the sources of the acute and convalescent COVID-19 samples.

Source study methods: The authors estimated nucleated cell counts from reference gene primer amplification. Method: immunoSEQ multiplex PCR; TCRdb's copy keeps in-frame clones and lacks some. V and J calls and clone size are as listed in that table; D and trimming were resolved from the DNA. The profile shows about 160,000 clones, more than 70% of them singletons. Everyone who took part was roughly 18 to 89 years old, and they came from over 20 US areas. This receptor was obtained from a man in his 60s who had recovered from COVID-19. The source material was PBMCs or T cells enriched from blood (not recorded which).

The CDR3 region is CASSTSGTRGETQYF. The DNA for the CDR3 is TGTGCCAGTAGTACATCCGGGACTAGAGGAGAGACCCAGTACTTC. The rearrangement joins TRBV19 to TRBJ2-5; 8 bases agree with TRBD2. Unmatched junction bases numbered 8, after V lost 4 bases and J lost 4 bases. The CDR3 is 15 amino acids. Germline CDR1 LNHDA, CDR2 SQIVND (reference sequence).